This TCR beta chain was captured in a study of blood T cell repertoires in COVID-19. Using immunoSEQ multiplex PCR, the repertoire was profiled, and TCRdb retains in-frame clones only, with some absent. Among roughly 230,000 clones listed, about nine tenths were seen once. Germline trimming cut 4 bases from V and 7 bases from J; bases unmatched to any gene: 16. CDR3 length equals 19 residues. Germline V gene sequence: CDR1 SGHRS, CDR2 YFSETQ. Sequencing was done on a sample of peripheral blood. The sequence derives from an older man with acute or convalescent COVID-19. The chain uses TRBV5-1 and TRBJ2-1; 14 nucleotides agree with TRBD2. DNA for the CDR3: TGCGCCAGCAGCAAGGGACTAGCGGGAGATACTGGGGGGAAAAATGAGCAGTTCTTC. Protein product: CASSKGLAGDTGGKNEQFF. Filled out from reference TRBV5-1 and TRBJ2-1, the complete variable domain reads KAGVTQTPRYLIKTRGQQVTLSCSPISGHRSVSWYQQTPGQGLQFLFEYFSETQRNKGNFPGRFSGRQFSNSRSEMNVSTLELGDSALYLCASSKGLAGDTGGKNEQFFGPGTRLTVL.